The entry below describes one T cell receptor beta chain. Its antigen is not known. No fewer than 7 million PBMCs went into each sample. V lost 5 bases to trimming and J lost 4 bases, with 9 bases between them. Germline values: CDR1 SNHLY, CDR2 FYNNEI. This CDR3 has 13 residues. This record belongs to a study of blood T cells in healthy people across ages. Through a sample-barcoded 5' primer and a J-beta primer mix, a second PCR was run for roughly 6 to 12 cycles. A single record per CDR3 protein comes from TCRdb applying MiXCR to the 5' RACE reads. The sample includes more than 600,000 distinct CDR3 sequences, approximately 25% of them seen just once. Study outcomes and limitations: Diversity was estimated from one million T cells, and these estimates were considered underestimates.

This sample also appeared in a second study, on T cells of mothers and their children. That study adds: Researchers report slightly higher, though non-significant, overlap in related mother-child pairs than in unrelated pairs.

This chain joins TRBV2 and TRBJ1-5; no clear D. Material for sequencing was blood. This receptor was taken from a boy between 10 and 17 years old in good health. The CDR3 region is CASSKDLNQPQHF. The CDR3 DNA follows: TGTGCCAGCAGTAAGGATCTTAATCAGCCCCAGCATTTT. Based on the CDR3 plus reference TRBV2 and TRBJ1-5, the full variable domain is EPEVTQTPSHQVTQMGQEVILRCVPISNHLYFYWYRQILGQKVEFLVSFYNNEISEKSEIFDDQFSVERPDGSNFTLKIRSTKLEDSAMYFCASSKDLNQPQHFGDGTRLSIL.